The 28 T cell receptor beta chains below come from one sample, sequenced in a study of regulatory T cells in long-lasting Graves disease. Investigators prepared the TCR beta libraries by applying iRepertoire HTBI primers and Arm-PCR of CDR3 regions. Using its own MiXCR run on the multiplex PCR reads, TCRdb lists one record per CDR3 protein. Of 550,000 to 650,000 distinct CDR3 sequences in the sample, roughly 16% were seen once. Time point of the sample: newly diagnosed GD, antithyroid drugs for less than 3 months. Making the TCR library involved RNA that had been extracted from PBMCs. Another study also made use of these data, one on T cells in Graves' hyperthyroidism and ophthalmopathy.

The sequencing here drew on peripheral blood mononuclear cells (PBMCs), taken at new diagnosis, from a patient treated with antithyroid drugs. Every receptor here comes from a man aged 18 to 29 with Graves disease.

The V call is TRBV20-1, the J call TRBJ2-1; TRBD2 matches at 9 bases. The CDR3 spans 16 residues. V lost 1 base to trimming and J lost 6 bases; unmatched junction nucleotides: 10. Germline lookup yields CDR1 DFQATT and CDR2 SNEGSKA (reference sequence). CDR3 DNA sequence: TGCAGTGCTAGAGCCTTCTTAGCGGGAGTTGGCAATGAGCAGTTCTTC. Translation gives CSARAFLAGVGNEQFF.

This clonotype was seen a few times. The chain joins TRBV12-3 or TRBV12-4 to TRBJ2-1, with 7 positions matching TRBD1. This CDR3 spans 15 amino acids. Germline trimming cut 8 bases from V and 0 bases from J; bases unmatched to any gene: 7. The CDR3 region is CASVRGQSSYNEQFF. CDR3 sequence (DNA): TGTGCCAGCGTGAGGGGGCAGAGCTCCTACAATGAGCAGTTCTTC.

The chain links TRBV4-1 to TRBJ2-1; no clear D. V was clipped by 2 bases and J by 8 bases, with 10 bases between them. The CDR3 is 13 amino acids. Per the germline V gene, CDR1 is MGHRA and CDR2 is YSYEKL. In nucleotides, the CDR3 is TGCGCCAGCAGCCAAAAAGTAACGGATGAGCAGTTCTTC. It translates to CASSQKVTDEQFF.

This clonotype has ten or more counts. The chain is built from TRBV7-3 and TRBJ2-1, with a possible D match to TRBD2 (7 bases). Germline CDR1 reads SGHTA; CDR2 reads FQGTGA. Trimming stripped 3 bases from V and 7 bases from J, with 22 bases between. This CDR3 spans 17 amino acids. DNA for the CDR3: TGTGCCAGCAGCTTTACTAGCCGGGGGAGGGGGAGGAATGAGCAGTTCTTC. Its protein product is CASSFTSRGRGRNEQFF. Looking up the rest from reference TRBV7-3 and TRBJ2-1 gives the full variable domain: GAGVSQTPSNKVTEKGKYVELRCDPISGHTALYWYRQSLGQGPEFLIYFQGTGAADDSGLPNDRFFAVRPEGSVSTLKIQRTERGDSAVYLCASSFTSRGRGRNEQFFGPGTRLTVL.

The V call is TRBV5-6, the J call TRBJ1-4, with 11 nucleotides matching TRBD1. The CDR3 is made up of 18 amino acids. CDR1 is SGHDT and CDR2 is YYEEEE in the germline V gene. J gave up 5 bases and V 4 bases, and 13 bases lay outside the gene matches. The CDR3: CASSVDRGRGLANEKLFF. The DNA for the CDR3 is TGTGCCAGCAGCGTGGACAGGGGGCGAGGGCTTGCGAATGAAAAACTGTTTTTT.

This clonotype was seen many times. This chain joins TRBV28 and TRBJ2-1; D remains ambiguous. CDR3 length: 14 amino acids. Trimming left V 1 base short and J 4 bases short, with 8 bases between. CDR1 is MDHEN, CDR2 SYDVKM, per germline. CDR3 region: CASSLSPFYNEQFF. The CDR3 coding sequence is TGTGCCAGCAGTTTATCCCCATTTTACAATGAGCAGTTCTTC.

This clonotype was found many times. J is TRBJ2-1 and V is TRBV25-1, with 9 positions matching TRBD1. With 4 bases clipped from V and 10 bases from J, the junction kept 17 bases outside the gene matches. Germline values: CDR1 MGHDK, CDR2 SYGVNS. This CDR3 region has 17 residues. The CDR3 loop is CASSGPSVGQGSYEQFF. DNA for the CDR3: TGTGCCAGCAGTGGCCCGTCCGTGGGACAGGGTTCTTACGAGCAGTTCTTC.

This clonotype was observed a few times. The CDR3 here is CASTTPHDRTGNTIYF. CDR3 bases: TGTGCCAGCACGACCCCCCATGACAGGACCGGAAACACCATATATTTT. The chain combines TRBV12-3 or TRBV12-4 with TRBJ1-3; D perhaps matches TRBD1 (6 bases). Trimming stripped 7 bases from V and 4 bases from J, with 20 bases between. This CDR3 comprises 16 residues.

Ten or more counts support this clonotype. The V gene is TRBV12-3 or TRBV12-4, the J gene TRBJ2-7; D uncertain. The CDR3 runs 13 residues. V shed 8 bases and J shed 4 bases, with 15 bases lying between them. The CDR3, as DNA: TGTGCCAGCCGACCCGAACCCGGGTACGAGCAGTACTTC. Translated: CASRPEPGYEQYF.

For this clonotype: This may be a read error, as it is one base from a much larger clone. The rearrangement links TRBV9 to TRBJ2-2; 9 positions match TRBD2. Per germline, CDR1 SGDLS and CDR2 YYNGEE. J gave up 6 bases and V 1 base, and 4 bases lay outside the gene matches. This CDR3 has 15 residues. The CDR3 bases are TGTGCCAGCAGCGTACATGGCGGGAGGGCCGGGGAGCTGTTTTTT. It specifies CASSVHGGRAGELFF.

This clonotype was picked up a small number of times. This sequence joins TRBV7-2 and TRBJ2-7; 8 nucleotides line up with TRBD1. The CDR3 is 16 residues long. V shed 4 bases, J shed 2 bases, and the junction held 10 bases outside the gene matches. Germline CDR1 reads SGHTA; CDR2 reads FQGNSA. DNA of the CDR3: TGTGCCAGCAGCTGGGTAGCGACAGGGGCAACCTACGAGCAGTACTTC. This gives the protein CASSWVATGATYEQYF.

Only a few counts were recorded for this clonotype. The V call is TRBV6-1, the J call TRBJ1-1; possible D gene TRBD1, 5 bases. Germline V CDR1 and CDR2: MNHNS, SASEGT. The CDR3 extends over 14 amino acids. Deletions cut 7 bases from V and 5 bases from J, with 17 bases between. For the CDR3, the DNA is TGTGCCAGCATCTCAACCGGGGGTCTTACTGAAGCTTTCTTT. Translating gives CASISTGGLTEAFF.

This clonotype was seen more than once but under ten times. The chain joins TRBV5-1 to TRBJ2-7; the match to TRBD1 covers 10 bases. The CDR3 spans 15 residues. The germline gives CDR1 SGHRS, CDR2 YFSETQ. Trimming at V came to 3 bases and at J to 2 bases, leaving 5 bases not matched to a gene. DNA for the CDR3: TGCGCCAGCAGCTCCAGGACAGGGGGTCCCTACGAGCAGTACTTC. It specifies CASSSRTGGPYEQYF.

This chain connects TRBV20-1 to TRBJ1-5, with 7 bases fitting TRBD1. The junction had 6 bases not matched to a gene; V was cut back by 4 bases and J by 0 bases. Germline V gene lookup returns CDR1 DFQATT and CDR2 SNEGSKA (reference sequence). The CDR3 runs to 15 residues. CDR3 residues: CSATRTGYSNQPQHF. In DNA form, the CDR3 reads TGCAGTGCTACTCGGACAGGCTATAGCAATCAGCCCCAGCATTTT.

This clonotype was counted at least ten times. This rearrangement joins TRBV20-1 to TRBJ1-5, with D perhaps TRBD1 (5 bases). Trimming stripped 0 bases from V and 0 bases from J, with 36 bases between. The germline V gene encodes CDR1 DFQATT and CDR2 SNEGSKA (reference sequence). The CDR3 spans 24 residues. The CDR3 region has the DNA TGCAGTGCTAGAGACCCACGGCCGTCCGGGGGAATAAGTAAATTGGAATATAGCAATCAGCCCCAGCATTTT. Its protein is CSARDPRPSGGISKLEYSNQPQHF.

This clonotype has ten or more counts. The chain carries TRBV27 and TRBJ2-7; D unclear. The V end was cut by 5 bases, the J end by 2 bases, with 19 bases between. This CDR3 has 16 residues. The V gene's germline CDR1 is MNHEY and CDR2 SMNVEV (reference sequence). CDR3 sequence: CASSPRRAKATYEQYF. The CDR3 bases are TGTGCCAGCAGTCCCCGTCGGGCCAAGGCGACCTACGAGCAGTACTTC.

Concerning this clonotype: A single base separates this from a much larger clone, so it may be a read error. This chain uses TRBV2 with TRBJ1-2; D may be TRBD1 (5 bases). The V end was cut by 8 bases, the J end by 7 bases, with 14 bases between. This CDR3 has 12 amino acids. CDR1 is SNHLY, CDR2 FYNNEI, per germline. CDR3 coding DNA: TGTGCCAGCGGACCCCGGGGGTCTGGCTACACCTTC. It is translated as CASGPRGSGYTF. The complete variable domain, with remaining parts taken from reference TRBV2 and TRBJ1-2, reads EPEVTQTPSHQVTQMGQEVILRCVPISNHLYFYWYRQILGQKVEFLVSFYNNEISEKSEIFDDQFSVERPDGSNFTLKIRSTKLEDSAMYFCASGPRGSGYTFGSGTRLTVV.

With regard to this clonotype: A single base separates this from a much larger clone, so it may be a read error. This chain joins TRBV5-1 and TRBJ1-1; D gene ambiguous. Germline assignment: CDR1 SGHRS and CDR2 YFSETQ. The CDR3 has 15 residues. The CDR3: CASSLTQVPNTEALF. The DNA for the CDR3 is TGCGCCAGCAGCTTGACGCAGGTGCCGAACACTGAAGCTCTCTTT.

V and J are TRBV20-1 and TRBJ2-3; tentatively, D is TRBD2 (5 bases). V was cut by 1 base and J by 6 bases, with 8 bases left in between. The V gene's germline CDR1 is DFQATT and CDR2 SNEGSKA (reference sequence). The CDR3 has 12 residues. The CDR3 DNA sequence: TGCAGTGCTAGAGTGCCGGGGGATACGCAGTATTTT. Its protein is CSARVPGDTQYF.

This clonotype appeared many times. The chain has TRBV28 and TRBJ2-2; 9 positions agree with TRBD1. The J segment lost 3 bases and the V segment lost 7 bases, leaving 9 bases of the junction unmatched. Germline-derived CDR1 and CDR2 are MDHEN and SYDVKM. This CDR3 spans 16 amino acids. In DNA form, the CDR3 reads TGTGCCAGCACCCCGTGGGGGACAGGGCACACCGGGGAGCTGTTTTTT. Translated: CASTPWGTGHTGELFF.

In this sample, this clonotype turned up many times. V is TRBV7-8 and J is TRBJ2-1, with TRBD1 identical over 7 bases. J was trimmed by 10 bases and V by 4 bases; bases with no gene match: 10. CDR1 is SGHVS and CDR2 is FQNEAQ in the germline V gene. The CDR3 spans 14 residues. The CDR3 is CASSSASTGMEQFF. The DNA for the CDR3 is TGTGCCAGCAGCTCCGCATCGACAGGGATGGAGCAGTTCTTC.

This clonotype came up a few times. The V call is TRBV29-1, the J call TRBJ2-1, with 10 bases lining up with TRBD2. The germline V gene encodes CDR1 SQVTM and CDR2 ANQGSEA. The CDR3 totals 12 residues. V was pared by 6 bases and J by 15 bases, with 11 bases of the junction left unmatched. In nucleotides, the CDR3 is TGCAGCGTGGGTGATTTTGGACTAGCGGTGTTCTTC. Encoded protein: CSVGDFGLAVFF.

The genes are TRBV3-1 and TRBJ2-7; D may be TRBD1 or TRBD2 (5 bases each). Germline CDR1 and CDR2: LGHDT and YNNKEL (reference sequence). V was cut by 1 base and J by 7 bases, with 11 bases left in between. This CDR3 spans 13 amino acids. The CDR3 sequence: CASSQARGEEQYF. The CDR3 coding sequence is TGTGCCAGCAGCCAAGCGCGAGGGGAGGAGCAGTACTTC.

This clonotype showed up just a few times. The V call is TRBV20-1, the J call TRBJ1-6, with 7 bases that match TRBD1. CDR3 size: 18 residues. Trimming took 0 bases from V and 0 from J; bases not matched to a gene: 8. Germline loops: CDR1 DFQATT, CDR2 SNEGSKA (reference sequence). The chain's CDR3 is CSARDSTRDSSYNSPLHF. DNA for the CDR3: TGCAGTGCTAGAGATTCGACCAGGGACAGCTCCTATAATTCACCCCTCCACTTT.

The chain recombines TRBV6-2 or TRBV6-3 with TRBJ1-5; D remains ambiguous. V lost 2 bases and J 6 bases, leaving 11 bases between the germline ends. The CDR3 covers 14 residues. Germline lookup yields CDR1 MNHEY and CDR2 SVGEGT. CDR3: CASSYPSGRQPQHF. DNA of the CDR3: TGTGCCAGCAGTTACCCGAGCGGGCGTCAGCCCCAGCATTTT.

This clonotype was picked up many times. The chain couples TRBV20-1 to TRBJ2-1, with 9 bases aligning to TRBD2. The CDR3 sequence is 14 residues long. Germline values: CDR1 DFQATT, CDR2 SNEGSKA (reference sequence). With 6 bases clipped from V and 4 bases from J, the junction kept 7 bases outside the gene matches. The CDR3 is CSALGLAMYNEQFF. For the CDR3, the DNA is TGCAGTGCCCTTGGACTAGCGATGTACAATGAGCAGTTCTTC.

Regarding this clonotype: Mismatch with germline at one junction end may stem from a read error. V usage is TRBV2 and J usage is TRBJ1-3; weak D call: TRBD1 (5 bases). This CDR3 region has 14 residues. CDR1 is SNHLY and CDR2 is FYNNEI in the germline V gene. The CDR3 DNA is TGTGCCAGCACTGAATCGGGGGCTGGAAACACCATATATTTT. It translates to CASTESGAGNTIYF.

Worth noting for this clonotype: It may be a read error: a sequence one base away is much more abundant. The chain employs TRBV6-6 and TRBJ2-7, with D unresolved. Germline values: CDR1 MNHNY, CDR2 SVGAGI (reference sequence). This CDR3 region has 15 residues. The CDR3 sequence: CAGSYSMTGTYEQYF. Here the CDR3 DNA reads TGTGCCGGCAGTTACTCGATGACTGGGACCTACGAGCAGTACTTC.